This section outlines one TCR beta chain sequence together with its context. As yet, its antigen is unknown. TCRdb's table, derived via immunoSEQ multiplex PCR, lists solely in-frame clones and lacks some. The table has some 150,000 clones, approximately 95% seen once; the top ten hold 0.75% to 1%. This record belongs to a study of T cell responses to AZD1222 COVID-19 vaccine. The CDR3 has 16 amino acids. Regarding the study as a whole: Close to half of spike-specific TCRs reportedly recognize unmutated variant regions. At baseline, seropositivity was found in only a handful of AZD1222 recipients. Most donors were white British and more were female, and clonal diversity was possibly underestimated.

The rearrangement links TRBV21-1 to TRBJ2-2; the table's D call, TRBD1, has no DNA check behind it. TRBV21-1 is designated a pseudogene. The source of this sequence is an adult in good health. Material: peripheral blood, obtained on day 0 of MenACWY control vaccination. The CDR3 region is CASTTHRGRNTGELFF. Here the CDR3 DNA reads TGTGCCAGCACCACTCACAGGGGGCGAAACACCGGGGAGCTGTTTTTT.